The clone carrying this T cell receptor beta chain has a handful of counts. Its matching antigen is unknown. The data originate from a study of CD8+CD57+ T cells in acquired aplastic anemia. Study-level findings and limits: The study found no significant CD8+ Simpson's diversity difference between patients and controls. Around 30 was the count of CD8+ CDR3 sequences that patients shared with controls.

Genomic DNA provided the template from which TCR beta VDJ and CDR3 profiles were obtained. MiXCR was run by TCRdb on the reads, yielding one entry per CDR3 protein. There are about 150,000 distinct CDR3 sequences in the sample; about 48% occur only once, and approximately 12% lies in the top ten. V shed 10 bases, J shed 3 bases, and the junction held 7 bases outside the gene matches. Germline V gives CDR1 ENHRY, CDR2 SYGVKD. CDR3 length equals 14 residues. Sequencing was done on patients that had shown CD8+CD57+ cell expansion by flow cytometry. This TCR derives from a human donor with aplastic anemia. The V and J genes are TRBV10-3 and TRBJ2-5, with 11 bases lining up with TRBD1. The sequencing input was sorted CD4+, CD8+, or CD8+CD57+ T cells (not recorded which) from PBMCs. The DNA of the CDR3 is TGTGCCACCCTCGGGACAGGGGGGAAAGAGACCCAGTACTTC. This codes for CATLGTGGKETQYF.